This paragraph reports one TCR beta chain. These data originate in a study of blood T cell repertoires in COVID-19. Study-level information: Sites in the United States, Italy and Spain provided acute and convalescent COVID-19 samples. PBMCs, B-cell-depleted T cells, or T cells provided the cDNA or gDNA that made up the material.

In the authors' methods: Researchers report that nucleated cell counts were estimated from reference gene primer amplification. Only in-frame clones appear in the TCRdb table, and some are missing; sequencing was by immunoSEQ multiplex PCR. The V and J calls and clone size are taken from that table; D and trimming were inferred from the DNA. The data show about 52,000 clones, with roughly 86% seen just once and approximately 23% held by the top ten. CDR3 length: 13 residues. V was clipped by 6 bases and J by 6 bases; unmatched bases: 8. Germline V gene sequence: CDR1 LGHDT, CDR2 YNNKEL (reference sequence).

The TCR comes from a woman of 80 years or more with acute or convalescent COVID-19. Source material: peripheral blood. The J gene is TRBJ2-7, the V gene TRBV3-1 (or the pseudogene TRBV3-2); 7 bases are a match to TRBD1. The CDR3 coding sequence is TGTGCCAGCAGTCTGACAGGGTATGGCGAGCAGTACTTC. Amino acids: CASSLTGYGEQYF.